The 23 T cell receptor beta chains reported below all come from one sample, sequenced in a study of low-dose radiotherapy and immunotherapy resistance in tumors. cDNA synthesis used a TRAV/TRBV-specific primer set for both chains. Amplification, which lasted about 20 PCR cycles, used a constant-region primer and V-primer adapter to amplify TCRs. TCRdb re-derived calls from the reads in MiXCR, one entry per CDR3 protein. This table holds about 58,000 distinct CDR3 sequences, less than 30% found once. Time point denoted: after trial treatment. Treatment specified: LDRT plus nivolumab, ipilimumab, low-dose cyclophosphamide and aspirin (RACIN trial). The sample consisted of PBMCs, taken after low-dose radiotherapy plus immunotherapy. Receptors were obtained from a male donor with prostate cancer.

This clonotype showed up many times. This chain links TRBV20-1 with TRBJ2-3, with 9 positions matching TRBD2. Trimming removed 3 bases from V and 4 bases from J; junction bases left unmatched: 11. Germline lookup yields CDR1 DFQATT and CDR2 SNEGSKA (reference sequence). The CDR3 sequence is 16 residues long. CDR3 residues: CSASGAFAGGADTQYF. CDR3 sequence (DNA): TGCAGTGCTAGCGGCGCTTTCGCGGGAGGGGCAGATACGCAGTATTTT.

The table lists this clonotype with many counts. The chain recombines TRBV10-3 with TRBJ1-6, with 7 bases lining up with TRBD1. CDR1 and CDR2 from the germline V gene are ENHRY and SYGVKD. The CDR3 consists of 13 residues. V dropped 10 bases and J dropped 6; count of bases not matched to a gene: 6. The CDR3 DNA is TGTGCCACTTCGACAGGGAGTAATTCACCCCTCCACTTT. This sequence encodes CATSTGSNSPLHF.

In this sample, this clonotype turned up many times. V gene TRBV7-2 combines with J gene TRBJ2-7, with 7 positions matching TRBD2. The V segment lost 2 bases and the J segment 6 bases; nucleotides outside the gene matches: 7. The CDR3 loop spans 14 amino acids. Germline V CDR1 and CDR2: SGHTA, FQGNSA. CDR3 in amino acids: CASSLLAGALEQYF. The DNA of the CDR3 is TGTGCCAGCAGCTTACTGGCGGGAGCTCTCGAGCAGTACTTC.

This clonotype was observed at least ten times. The rearrangement joins TRBV27 to TRBJ2-1; possibly TRBD1 or TRBD2 for D (5 bases each). V lost 3 bases and J lost 8, with 17 bases in between. From germline, CDR1 is MNHEY and CDR2 SMNVEV (reference sequence). The CDR3 covers 15 residues. CDR3: CASSLSLGGFDEQFF. Written as DNA, the CDR3 is TGTGCCAGCAGTTTGTCCCTTGGGGGTTTCGATGAGCAGTTCTTC.

This clonotype was counted many times. This chain links TRBV10-3 with TRBJ2-1; D is perhaps TRBD1 or TRBD2 (5 bases each). The CDR3 extends over 13 amino acids. V was clipped by 7 bases and J by 2 bases, with 9 bases between them. The germline gives CDR1 ENHRY, CDR2 SYGVKD. CDR3 DNA sequence: TGTGCCATCACCCCGGGGCCCTACAATGAGCAGTTCTTC. Protein product: CAITPGPYNEQFF.

A remark on this clonotype: Since a far larger clone is one base different, this is likely a read error. V gene TRBV6-5 combines with J gene TRBJ2-2; D unresolved. The length of the CDR3 is 14 residues. Trimming took off 5 bases at V and 6 bases at J, with 13 bases between the two ends. Germline CDR1 MNHEY, CDR2 SVGAGI. Here the CDR3 DNA reads TGTGCCAGCAGTGTACTGGTAGCCCCCGGGGAGCTGTTTTTT. Amino acids: CASSVLVAPGELFF.

This clonotype was counted many times. The rearrangement uses TRBV27 and TRBJ1-1; 7 bases agree with TRBD1. The V gene end was trimmed by 6 bases and the J gene end by 2 bases; junction bases not matched to a gene: 6. This CDR3 region has 14 residues. CDR1 MNHEY and CDR2 SMNVEV come from the germline V gene (reference sequence). For the CDR3, the DNA is TGTGCCAGCAGCTTCACAGGGGAAAACACTGAAGCTTTCTTT. Its protein is CASSFTGENTEAFF.

V gene TRBV3-1 combines with J gene TRBJ2-7; 7 nucleotides align to TRBD2. Germline V CDR1 and CDR2: LGHDT, YNNKEL (reference sequence). CDR3 length: 18 residues. V lost 4 bases to trimming and J lost 0 bases; unmatched junction nucleotides: 15. As DNA, the CDR3 is TGTGCCAGCAGCCGGGAAAGGGCTAGCGGTTCAAGCTCCTACGAGCAGTACTTC. Translating gives CASSRERASGSSSYEQYF.

A remark on this clonotype: A far larger clone is just one base off, so this is likely a read error. The rearrangement uses TRBV7-9 and TRBJ2-1; the D is unclear. This CDR3 contains 15 residues. Germline-derived CDR1 and CDR2 are SEHNR and FQNEAQ (reference sequence). The CDR3 spells CASSLYRGSYNEQFF. CDR3 in DNA: TGCGCCAGCAGCTTGTACAGAGGCTCCTACAATGAGCAGTTCTTC.

This clonotype was detected ten times or more. The chain links TRBV29-1 to TRBJ2-5, with D perhaps TRBD2 (5 bases). Germline V gene lookup returns CDR1 SQVTM and CDR2 ANQGSEA. CDR3 length: 12 residues. Trimming took off 4 bases at V and 4 bases at J, with 10 bases between the two ends. The CDR3 DNA is TGCAGCGTTGCCGTGGGAGCAGAGACCCAGTACTTC. This encodes CSVAVGAETQYF.

This clonotype was seen many times. The CDR3 DNA reads TGTGCCAGCAGCGCAATCCCCGGGACTAGCGCCTACGAGCAGTACTTC. Its protein is CASSAIPGTSAYEQYF. The genes are TRBV5-8 and TRBJ2-7; 10 bases align to TRBD2. The CDR3 runs 16 residues. The V and J ends lost 4 bases and 2 bases, in that order; junction bases with no gene match: 9. Germline V gene lookup returns CDR1 SGHTS and CDR2 YDEGEE.

Ten or more counts support this clonotype. V usage is TRBV7-9 and J usage is TRBJ2-7, with 11 bases identical to TRBD2. Germline loops: CDR1 SEHNR, CDR2 FQNEAQ (reference sequence). V dropped 6 bases and J dropped 3; count of bases not matched to a gene: 4. The CDR3 totals 14 residues. The CDR3 nucleotides are TGTGCCAGCAGGGCGGGACTAGCGGACTACGAGCAGTACTTC. It codes for CASRAGLADYEQYF. The whole variable domain, remainder taken from reference TRBV7-9 and TRBJ2-7, is DTGVSQNPRHKITKRGQNVTFRCDPISEHNRLYWYRQTLGQGPEFLTYFQNEAQLEKSRLLSDRFSAERPKGSFSTLEIQRTEQGDSAMYLCASRAGLADYEQYFGPGTRLTVT.

Many counts were recorded for this clonotype. This chain links TRBV7-9 with TRBJ1-2; unclear D gene. CDR1 is SEHNR, CDR2 FQNEAQ, per germline (reference sequence). This CDR3 is 13 amino acids long. V shed 5 bases and J shed 10 bases, with 17 bases lying between them. CDR3: CASSARETSPYTF. CDR3 in DNA: TGTGCCAGCAGCGCCCGCGAGACCTCCCCCTACACCTTC.

This clonotype was observed many times. V and J are TRBV29-1 and TRBJ1-3; D is ambiguous. Germline V gene lookup returns CDR1 SQVTM and CDR2 ANQGSEA. Trimming cost V 3 bases and J 4 bases, with 7 bases left between them. This CDR3 contains 12 residues. CDR3 bases: TGCAGCGTTGATCATGGGGGAAACACCATATATTTT. Protein: CSVDHGGNTIYF.

Note on this clonotype: A far more abundant clone sits one base away, making this likely a read error. The chain recombines TRBV9 with TRBJ2-1; D is perhaps TRBD1 (6 bases). The J call may be incorrect, as the DNA end agrees better with TRBJ2-5. The CDR3 sequence is 14 residues long. CDR1 and CDR2 from the germline V gene are SGDLS and YYNGEE. CDR3 sequence reads: CASSVTGIQETQYF. The CDR3 DNA sequence: TGTGCCAGCAGCGTAACAGGGATCCAAGAGACCCAGTACTTC.

This clonotype was seen a handful of times. The rearrangement joins TRBV10-2 to TRBJ2-7; D is ambiguous. The CDR3 has 12 residues. From germline, CDR1 is WSHSY and CDR2 SAAADI. The V and J ends lost 0 bases and 6 bases respectively, with 6 bases between them. In DNA, the CDR3 is TGCGCCAGCAGTGAGTCGAGTTTCGAGCAGTACTTC. Its protein is CASSESSFEQYF.

This clonotype was found many times. The chain employs TRBV21-1 and TRBJ2-6; the D segment call TRBD1 is taken from the table without a DNA check. TRBV21-1 is a pseudogene. CDR3 length: 20 residues. CDR3 nucleotides: TGTGCCAGCAGCAAAGTCATGTTTGCAGGGGAAGCGTCTGGGGCCAACGTCCTGACTTTC. This codes for CASSKVMFAGEASGANVLTF.

This clonotype was recorded at least ten times. The V gene is TRBV10-3, the J gene TRBJ1-2; D uncertain. V lost 3 bases and J 7 bases, leaving 9 bases between the germline ends. The length of the CDR3 is 12 residues. Germline CDR1 reads ENHRY; CDR2 reads SYGVKD. CDR3: CAISDRDSGYTF. In DNA form, the CDR3 reads TGTGCCATCAGTGATCGGGATTCTGGCTACACCTTC.

In this sample, this clonotype turned up many times. The CDR3 reads CASNVGAGGRDEQFF. The DNA for the CDR3 is TGTGCCAGCAACGTAGGGGCGGGGGGGCGAGATGAGCAGTTCTTC. The gene calls are TRBV7-2 and TRBJ2-1; 9 nucleotides match TRBD2. V lost 7 bases and J lost 8; bases outside the gene matches: 12. Germline CDR1 SGHTA, CDR2 FQGNSA. CDR3 size: 15 residues.

At least ten counts were recorded for this clonotype. This sequence joins TRBV29-1 and TRBJ1-1; D unclear. The CDR3 length is 15 residues. Per the germline V gene, CDR1 is SQVTM and CDR2 is ANQGSEA. The V and J ends lost 3 bases and 1 base respectively, with 15 bases between them. The CDR3 spells CSVDKNGPPNTEAFF. The CDR3 DNA is TGCAGCGTTGATAAGAATGGACCCCCGAACACTGAAGCTTTCTTT.

This clonotype ranks as medium-sized. The chain is built from TRBV29-1 and TRBJ2-1; 7 bases are shared with TRBD1. Germline-derived CDR1 and CDR2 are SQVTM and ANQGSEA. The CDR3 extends over 14 amino acids. CDR3 sequence (DNA): TGCAGGGGTAGGCAGGGGGAGCCCTACAATGAGCAGTTCTTC. This translates into CRGRQGEPYNEQFF.

This clonotype was recorded at least ten times. This chain connects TRBV18 to TRBJ2-3; 7 bases are shared with TRBD2. The germline V gene has CDR1 KGHSH and CDR2 LQKENI. CDR3 length: 12 residues. The V segment lost 3 bases and the J segment 8 bases; nucleotides outside the gene matches: 2. The DNA of the CDR3 is TGTGCCAGCTCACCCCCGGGGGGTACGCAGTATTTT. This sequence encodes CASSPPGGTQYF.

This clonotype was detected ten times or more. V usage is TRBV19 and J usage is TRBJ1-5, with a weak D call TRBD1 (6 bases). Trimming removed 3 bases at V and 6 bases at J, with 12 bases between. The CDR3 is 14 residues long. Germline V CDR1 and CDR2: LNHDA, SQIVND (reference sequence). CDR3 coding DNA: TGTGCCAGTAGTATCCTCAGGGGTTCTCAGCCCCAGCATTTT. Translated: CASSILRGSQPQHF.